The subject of this entry is one T cell receptor beta chain. The target antigen is unknown. The donors belonged to the roughly 120-subject validation cohort, separate from the approximately 670-subject first cohort. This sample is drawn from a study of cytomegalovirus exposure and HLA in healthy donors. Overall study: In a later analysis, the roughly 130 validation repertoires were reported to have used the same platform as the 600 to 700 first-cohort repertoires.

General study points: Cytomegalovirus association was listed for 170 or so TCR beta chains.

The data were produced by immunoSEQ multiplex PCR, yet TCRdb's version contains in-frame clones alone and is incomplete. The data show about 58,000 clones, over 85% seen once. CDR3 length: 14 amino acids. Trimming removed 2 bases from V and 2 bases from J, with 11 bases in between. Germline V gives CDR1 SGHDT, CDR2 YYEEEE. The specimen sequenced was PBMCs. The chain links TRBV5-6 to TRBJ2-7; the D gene is possibly TRBD1 (6 bases). This TCR was sampled from a man aged 18 to 30 in good health and CMV-seronegative. CDR3 nucleotides: TGTGCCAGCAGCTTCGGGACATCCCCCTACGAGCAGTACTTC. Encoded protein: CASSFGTSPYEQYF.